This T cell receptor beta chain was sequenced during a study of blood T cell repertoires in COVID-19. Trimming took 5 bases from V and 8 from J; bases not matched to a gene: 10. This CDR3 has 15 residues. The germline CDR1 and CDR2 sequences are SGHAT and FQNNGV. Assay: immunoSEQ multiplex PCR; the TCRdb copy retains only in-frame clones and omits some. The data show 45,000 to 50,000 clones, roughly 83% seen once. The sample consisted of peripheral blood. The TCR comes from a man in his 70s with acute or convalescent COVID-19. The V call is TRBV11-2, the J call TRBJ1-4; 8 bases fit TRBD1. The CDR3 coding sequence is TGTGCCAGCAGCAGCCAGGGGGCAATGGGAGAAAAACTGTTTTTT. Protein: CASSSQGAMGEKLFF. Full variable domain (outside the CDR3, taken from reference TRBV11-2 and TRBJ1-4): EAGVAQSPRYKIIEKRQSVAFWCNPISGHATLYWYQQILGQGPKLLIQFQNNGVVDDSQLPKDRFSAERLKGVDSTLKIQPAKLEDSAVYLCASSSQGAMGEKLFFGSGTQLSVL.